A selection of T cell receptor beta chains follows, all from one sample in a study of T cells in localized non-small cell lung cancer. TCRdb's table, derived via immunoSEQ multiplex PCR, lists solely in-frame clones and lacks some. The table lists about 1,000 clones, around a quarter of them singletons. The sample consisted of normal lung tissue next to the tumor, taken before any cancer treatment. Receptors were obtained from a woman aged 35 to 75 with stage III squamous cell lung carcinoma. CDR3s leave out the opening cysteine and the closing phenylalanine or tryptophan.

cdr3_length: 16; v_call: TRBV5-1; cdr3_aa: ASSRTNEGQGAKAEAF
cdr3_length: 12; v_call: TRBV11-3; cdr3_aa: ASRGLGYSDEQF
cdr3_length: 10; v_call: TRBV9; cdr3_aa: ASSPQSDTQY
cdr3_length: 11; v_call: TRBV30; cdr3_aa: AWSVQEQTEAF
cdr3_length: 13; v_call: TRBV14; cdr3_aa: ASSQYGTGGSEAF
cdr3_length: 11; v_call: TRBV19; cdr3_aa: ASSPRGRNGYT
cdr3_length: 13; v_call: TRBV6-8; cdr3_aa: ASSPRQGVDNEQF
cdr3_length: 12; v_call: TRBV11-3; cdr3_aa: ASRLAGGTDTQY
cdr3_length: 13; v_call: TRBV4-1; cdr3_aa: ASSQQSTANYGYT
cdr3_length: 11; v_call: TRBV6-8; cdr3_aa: ASERVGRDTQY
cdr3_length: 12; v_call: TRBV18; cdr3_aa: ASSPDSSNQPQH
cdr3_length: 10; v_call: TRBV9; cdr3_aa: ASSVGDSIQY
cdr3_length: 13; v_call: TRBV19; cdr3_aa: ASTRDPSSYNEQF
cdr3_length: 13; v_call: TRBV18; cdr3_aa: ASSLKSGEGNTIY
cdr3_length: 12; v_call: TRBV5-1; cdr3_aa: ASSLSRTNEKLF
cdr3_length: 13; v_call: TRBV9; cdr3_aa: ASSARDGPLQGYT
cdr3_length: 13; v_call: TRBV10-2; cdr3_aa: ATDPPGTNYNEQF
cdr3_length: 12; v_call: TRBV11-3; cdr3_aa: ASSLDVQGAGYT
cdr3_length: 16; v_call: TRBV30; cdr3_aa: AWSSPTGALSGANVLT
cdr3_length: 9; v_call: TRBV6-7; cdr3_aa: ASRQVAGAF
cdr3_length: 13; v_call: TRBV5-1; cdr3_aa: ASSLEGLANNEQF
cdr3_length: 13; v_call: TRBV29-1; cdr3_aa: SVEFSGAPQETQY
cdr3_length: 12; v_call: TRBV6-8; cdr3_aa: ASRTGTGESPLH
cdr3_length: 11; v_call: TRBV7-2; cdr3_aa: ASSSGGGNTIY
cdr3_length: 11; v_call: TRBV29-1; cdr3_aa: SVLTSGQETQY
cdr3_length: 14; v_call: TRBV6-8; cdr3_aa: ASSYSSISEGTEAF
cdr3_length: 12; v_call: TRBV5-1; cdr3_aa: ASSLTGGPGGYT
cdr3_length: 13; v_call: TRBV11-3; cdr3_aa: ASRGSGGFYNEQF
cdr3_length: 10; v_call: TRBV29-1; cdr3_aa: SARGQVDEQF
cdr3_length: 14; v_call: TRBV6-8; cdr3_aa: ASRGRTGGSNQPQH
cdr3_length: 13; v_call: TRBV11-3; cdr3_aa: ASSLGGPSYNEQF
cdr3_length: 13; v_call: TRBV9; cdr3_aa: ASSEFGSGHYEQY
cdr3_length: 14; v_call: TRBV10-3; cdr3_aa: AISESPSGGVNEQF
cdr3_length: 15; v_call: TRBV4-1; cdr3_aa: ASSHADSGTANYGYT
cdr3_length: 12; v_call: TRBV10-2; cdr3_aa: ASSITSGYWEQF
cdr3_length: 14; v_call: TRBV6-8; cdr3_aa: ASSYSPAGFPYEQY
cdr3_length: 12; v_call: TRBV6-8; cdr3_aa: ASLRTGNTGELF
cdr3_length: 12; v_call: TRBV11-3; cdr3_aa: ASSLRVAGNTIY
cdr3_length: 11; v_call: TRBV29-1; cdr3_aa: SVGLSRGDTQY
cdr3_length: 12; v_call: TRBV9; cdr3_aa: ASGSGGAGETQY